What follows are 18 T cell receptor beta chains derived from one specimen sequenced in a study of CD4 T cells in relation to SARS-CoV-2 and coronaviruses. Profiling relied on immunoSEQ multiplex PCR, and the TCRdb table lists in-frame clones only, not all of them. Of under 14,000 clones in the sample, about 81% were seen once. CD4+ T cells from unexposed donors were obtained before the COVID-19 pandemic (2011-2018). Isolation of CD4+ T cells took place after roughly nine days in culture. These receptors are not linked to any known antigen. Sequencing was done on a sample of CD4+ T cells from PBMCs, cultured in vitro. The receptors were gathered from a human donor in good health.

The chain has TRBV6-6 and TRBJ1-5, with 9 bases identical to TRBD1. The CDR3 is 15 amino acids. Germline V CDR1 and CDR2: MNHNY, SVGAGI (reference sequence). Germline trimming cut 7 bases from V and 2 bases from J; bases unmatched to any gene: 6. The CDR3 nucleotides read TGTGCCAGCAACCGGGACAGGGCCGGCAATCAGCCCCAGCATTTT. Protein: CASNRDRAGNQPQHF.

The chain recombines TRBV3-1 (or the pseudogene TRBV3-2) with TRBJ2-7, with TRBD2 matching 13 bases. The CDR3 spans 16 residues. V was pared by 4 bases and J by 6 bases, with 9 bases of the junction left unmatched. CDR1 is LGHDT, CDR2 YNNKEL, per germline (reference sequence). The CDR3 reads CASSLDRTSGSIEQYF. The CDR3 DNA reads TGTGCCAGCAGCCTAGATAGGACTAGCGGGAGCATCGAGCAGTACTTC.

For the CDR3, the DNA is TGTGCCAGCAGCTTGGCCCCTCATAGCGGGGTCTCCTACAATGAGCAGTTCTTC. Translated, it gives CASSLAPHSGVSYNEQFF. The rearrangement uses TRBV5-4 and TRBJ2-1; TRBD2 matches 8 bases. This CDR3 is 18 amino acids long. The junction had 8 bases not matched to a gene; V was cut back by 0 bases and J by 0 bases. The germline V gene has CDR1 SGHNT and CDR2 YYREEE (reference sequence).

The chain is built from TRBV5-6 and TRBJ2-5; D is unclear. The CDR3 contains 12 residues. Germline lookup yields CDR1 SGHDT and CDR2 YYEEEE. V was shortened by 1 base and J by 0 bases, with 1 base between the two germline ends. CDR3 residues: CASSLNQETQYF. CDR3 coding DNA: TGTGCCAGCAGCTTGAACCAAGAGACCCAGTACTTC.

CDR3 amino acids: CASSGLRAYQPQHF. DNA for the CDR3: TGTGCCAGCAGTGGGTTGCGGGCCTATCAGCCCCAGCATTTT. This chain joins TRBV2 and TRBJ1-5; D gene uncertain. The CDR3 sequence is 14 residues long. Looked up from germline, CDR1 is SNHLY and CDR2 is FYNNEI. The V gene lost 4 bases and the J gene lost 5 bases, with 12 bases spanning the gap.

This clone was recorded once. The V call is TRBV7-9, the J call TRBJ2-7; D is undetermined. Trimming stripped 1 base from V and 0 bases from J, with 10 bases between. This CDR3 spans 15 amino acids. Germline values: CDR1 SEHNR, CDR2 FQNEAQ (reference sequence). The CDR3 here is CASSLVGLTSYEQYF. The CDR3 region has the DNA TGTGCCAGCAGCTTAGTTGGGCTTACCTCCTACGAGCAGTACTTC.

A remark on this clone: Other DNA sequences in the sample encode the same CDR3. The chain has TRBV9 and TRBJ1-4; 7 nucleotides align to TRBD1. CDR1 is SGDLS and CDR2 is YYNGEE in the germline V gene. The CDR3 sequence is 16 residues long. After removal of 0 bases from V and 3 bases from J, the junction contained 5 bases not matched to a gene. CDR3 loop: CASSVAGGTANEKLFF. CDR3 in DNA: TGTGCCAGCAGCGTAGCGGGGGGGACAGCTAATGAAAAACTGTTTTTT. The variable domain in full, completed from reference TRBV9 and TRBJ1-4, reads DSGVTQTPKHLITATGQRVTLRCSPRSGDLSVYWYQQSLDQGLQFLIQYYNGEERAKGNILERFSAQQFPDLHSELNLSSLELGDSALYFCASSVAGGTANEKLFFGSGTQLSVL.

CDR3 in amino acids: CASSYERRTQAFF. Here the CDR3 DNA reads TGTGCCAGCAGTTACGAGAGAAGGACCCAAGCTTTCTTT. The chain carries TRBV6-5 and TRBJ1-1, with no clear D. Trimming cost V 2 bases and J 9 bases, with 13 bases left between them. Looked up from germline, CDR1 is MNHEY and CDR2 is SVGAGI. CDR3 length: 13 residues.

V and J are TRBV6-5 and TRBJ2-5, with 9 bases matching TRBD2. The ends lost 3 bases at V and 5 bases at J; junction bases unmatched: 10. CDR1 and CDR2 from the germline V gene are MNHEY and SVGAGI. This CDR3 region has 16 residues. For the CDR3, the DNA is TGTGCCAGCAGTTATTTGGTTAGCGGGGGCGGGGAGACCCAGTACTTC. Protein: CASSYLVSGGGETQYF.

This rearrangement joins TRBV3-1 (or the pseudogene TRBV3-2) to TRBJ2-1, with 13 positions matching TRBD2. V dropped 2 bases and J dropped 11; count of bases not matched to a gene: 9. Germline V gene sequence: CDR1 LGHDT, CDR2 YNNKEL (reference sequence). CDR3 size: 16 residues. The CDR3 sequence is CASSQSGTSGKLKQFF. CDR3 DNA: TGTGCCAGCAGCCAATCCGGGACTAGCGGGAAGTTGAAGCAGTTCTTC.

The chain recombines TRBV7-3 with TRBJ2-5; D tentatively fits TRBD1 or TRBD2 (5 bases each). The germline V and J ends were trimmed by 5 bases and 3 bases, with 10 bases remaining between them. Germline V CDR1 and CDR2: SGHTA, FQGTGA. The CDR3 contains 13 residues. DNA of the CDR3: TGTGCCAGCAGCCGGGGCCCCGAAGAGACCCAGTACTTC. The encoded protein is CASSRGPEETQYF.

This rearrangement joins TRBV11-2 to TRBJ2-5; TRBD1 might be the D (7 bases). Germline V CDR1 and CDR2: SGHAT, FQNNGV. Trimming left V 7 bases short and J 2 bases short, with 11 bases between. This CDR3 is 13 amino acids long. The CDR3 reads CASMRDRQETQYF. DNA of the CDR3: TGTGCCAGCATGCGGGACAGACAAGAGACCCAGTACTTC.

J is TRBJ2-3 and V is TRBV27, with 7 positions matching TRBD1. The V and J ends lost 8 bases and 2 bases, in that order; junction bases with no gene match: 10. This CDR3 is built from 15 residues. CDR1 MNHEY and CDR2 SMNVEV come from the germline V gene (reference sequence). The CDR3 nucleotides are TGTGCCAGCCGACCCCTGACAGGGTTCACAGATACGCAGTATTTT. Translating gives CASRPLTGFTDTQYF.

This chain uses TRBV3-1 (or the pseudogene TRBV3-2) with TRBJ2-7; D remains ambiguous. The germline V gene encodes CDR1 LGHDT and CDR2 YNNKEL (reference sequence). The CDR3 spans 11 residues. Trimming took 4 bases from V and 2 from J, leaving 3 bases between them. The CDR3 bases are TGTGCCAGCAGCCCCCCCTACGAGCAGTACTTC. It codes for CASSPPYEQYF.

Only one count was recorded for this clone. The chain links TRBV10-3 to TRBJ1-1; 9 bases match TRBD1. CDR3 length equals 16 residues. Looked up from germline, CDR1 is ENHRY and CDR2 is SYGVKD. The V and J ends lost 10 bases and 3 bases, in that order; junction bases with no gene match: 15. The CDR3 reads CATGITGGRYYTEAFF. CDR3 in DNA: TGTGCCACCGGAATTACAGGGGGCCGGTATTACACTGAAGCTTTCTTT.

The chain carries TRBV5-5 and TRBJ2-1; perhaps TRBD1 as D (7 bases). Germline V gene lookup returns CDR1 SGHKS and CDR2 YYEKEE (reference sequence). The CDR3 runs to 13 residues. The germline V and J ends were trimmed by 4 bases and 7 bases, with 12 bases remaining between them. CDR3 sequence: CASSTTGRNEQFF. The CDR3 DNA follows: TGTGCCAGCAGCACGACAGGGAGGAATGAGCAGTTCTTC.

The chain combines TRBV14 with TRBJ2-7; D may be TRBD1 (6 bases). V was cut by 1 base and J by 5 bases, with 18 bases left in between. Looked up from germline, CDR1 is SGHDN and CDR2 is FVKESK. The CDR3 runs to 16 residues. As DNA, the CDR3 is TGTGCCAGCAGCCAAGCGCTTAGGTCAGGGGCCCACGAGCAGTACTTC. Translation gives CASSQALRSGAHEQYF.

The genes are TRBV2 and TRBJ1-6, with no clear D. V was clipped by 3 bases and J by 6 bases, with 12 bases between them. The CDR3 runs to 15 residues. CDR1 is SNHLY, CDR2 FYNNEI, per germline. CDR3 sequence: CASSEGGWSNSPLHF. CDR3 DNA sequence: TGTGCCAGCAGTGAGGGAGGGTGGAGTAATTCACCCCTCCACTTT.